The rows below give T cell receptor beta chains drawn from one sample of a study of T-cell reconstitution after alpha-beta-depleted transplantation in children. One entry per CDR3 protein results from TCRdb running MiXCR on the PCR reads. Here the sample spans 500,000 or so distinct CDR3 sequences, 30% to 35% being singletons. The material was PBMCs from the stem cell graft donor, obtained from the stem cell graft. The receptors were sampled from a human donor who donated a stem cell graft to a child with aplastic anemia. Each CDR3 is given with its conserved first and last residue.

TRBV6-1	TRBJ2-7	CASSEAERGGDEQYF
TRBV29-1	TRBJ2-1	CSVSRGPQEEQFF
TRBV7-3	TRBJ1-1	CASSLIDGNTEAFF
TRBV7-8	TRBJ2-1	CASSLVGENEQFF
TRBV29-1	TRBJ2-7	CSVVEGGYEQYF
TRBV29-1	TRBJ1-1	CSVVKGPGNTEAFF
TRBV29-1	TRBJ2-7	CSVSGSSYEQYF
TRBV20-1	TRBJ1-3	CSVASGTGVSGNTIYF
TRBV20-1	TRBJ2-3	CSASMLVTDTQYF
TRBV29-1	TRBJ1-1	CSVQQGVTEAFF
TRBV12-3/TRBV12-4	TRBJ1-2	CASSLTAPRPYTF
TRBV20-1	TRBJ2-5	CSARVSQETQYF
TRBV20-1	TRBJ1-3	CSAGNRGSGNTIYF